Below are 10 T cell receptor beta chains sequenced from a single sample in a study of cytomegalovirus exposure and HLA in healthy donors (dated by TCRdb to about 2017). Library construction relied on the immunoSEQ multiplex PCR assay. The multiplex PCR relied on a mix of 60 forward primers for TCR Vbeta segments and 13 reverse primers for TCR Jbeta segments. TCRdb took this table from immuneACCESS and kept in-frame rearrangements with V and J called. Such tables lack part of the clones; where checked against another copy, unresolved V genes explain under half of the gap, and the rest is unexplained. The sample includes roughly 100,000 clones, with 79% observed a single time. Of the sample, 3.1% is held by the ten largest clones. The sample was PBMCs. Receptor source: a middle-aged woman in good health and CMV-seronegative.

As concerns this clone: At one boundary the junction diverges from the germline segment, which might be a read error. CDR3 sequence (DNA): TGTGCCAGCAGCTTTACAGCGGTCAATGAGCGGTTCTTC. Translation: CASSFTAVNERFF. J is TRBJ2-1 and V is TRBV7-9; D perhaps matches TRBD2 (5 bases). The germline V gene has CDR1 SEHNR and CDR2 FQNEAQ (reference sequence). The CDR3 sequence is 13 residues long. Variable domain in full (rest from reference TRBV7-9 and TRBJ2-1): DTGVSQNPRHKITKRGQNVTFRCDPISEHNRLYWYRQTLGQGPEFLTYFQNEAQLEKSRLLSDRFSAERPKGSFSTLEIQRTEQGDSAMYLCASSFTAVNERFFGPGTRLTVL.

CDR3 nucleotide sequence: TGTGCCAGCATAGCGGACAGGGGGAACACCGGGGAGCTGTTTTTT. It yields the protein CASIADRGNTGELFF. V usage is TRBV2 and J usage is TRBJ2-2; 9 nucleotides agree with TRBD1. Germline-derived CDR1 and CDR2 are SNHLY and FYNNEI. Germline trimming cut 7 bases from V and 1 base from J; bases unmatched to any gene: 4. This CDR3 has 15 amino acids.

The CDR3 DNA reads as TGTGCCAGTAGTAATTCTACTGTACTGAGGGAGCAGTACTTC. It specifies CASSNSTVLREQYF. The chain combines TRBV19 with TRBJ2-7; D is ambiguous. Germline V CDR1 and CDR2: LNHDA, SQIVND (reference sequence). V shed 4 bases and J shed 7 bases, with 17 bases lying between them. The CDR3 has 14 residues.

The V and J genes are TRBV18 and TRBJ2-7; 11 positions match TRBD1. CDR3 length: 15 residues. After removal of 2 bases from V and 4 bases from J, the junction contained 4 bases not matched to a gene. Germline V gene lookup returns CDR1 KGHSH and CDR2 LQKENI. For the CDR3, the DNA is TGTGCCAGCTCACCAAGGGACAGGGGGATTTACGAGCAGTACTTC. It translates to CASSPRDRGIYEQYF.

V gene TRBV2 combines with J gene TRBJ2-4; D is possibly TRBD1 (6 bases). Germline V gene data show CDR1 as SNHLY and CDR2 as FYNNEI. The CDR3 sequence is 13 residues long. V lost 6 bases to trimming and J lost 8 bases, with 14 bases between them. CDR3 sequence (DNA): TGTGCCAGCAGGGAAACCAGGGGAGACATTCAGTACTTC. This encodes CASRETRGDIQYF. The whole variable domain, remainder taken from reference TRBV2 and TRBJ2-4, is EPEVTQTPSHQVTQMGQEVILRCVPISNHLYFYWYRQILGQKVEFLVSFYNNEISEKSEIFDDQFSVERPDGSNFTLKIRSTKLEDSAMYFCASRETRGDIQYFGAGTRLSVL.

The chain joins TRBV6-5 to TRBJ1-1; D call uncertain. The length of the CDR3 is 16 residues. Looked up from germline, CDR1 is MNHEY and CDR2 is SVGAGI. The V end lost 0 bases, the J end lost 0 bases, and 11 bases lay between the germline ends. Here the CDR3 reads CASSYSSGIVNTEAFF. The DNA for the CDR3 is TGTGCCAGCAGTTACTCGAGCGGGATTGTGAACACTGAAGCTTTCTTT.

This rearrangement joins TRBV7-2 to TRBJ1-3; D perhaps matches TRBD1 (6 bases). Germline V gene sequence: CDR1 SGHTA, CDR2 FQGNSA. The CDR3 is made up of 15 amino acids. V was trimmed by 6 bases and J by 2 bases, leaving 14 bases between them. The CDR3 loop reads CASSFSTGTGNTIYF. The CDR3 coding sequence is TGTGCCAGCAGTTTTTCTACAGGGACTGGAAACACCATATATTTT. The full variable domain, in which reference TRBV7-2 and TRBJ1-3 provide the parts outside the CDR3, is GAGVSQSPSNKVTEKGKDVELRCDPISGHTALYWYRQSLGQGLEFLIYFQGNSAPDKSGLPSDRFSAERTGGSVSTLTIQRTQQEDSAVYLCASSFSTGTGNTIYFGEGSWLTVV.

The V call is TRBV7-2, the J call TRBJ1-5, with D possibly TRBD1 on 6 matching bases. The CDR3 is made up of 14 amino acids. The V end lost 3 bases, the J end lost 7 bases, and 13 bases lay between the germline ends. The germline V gene encodes CDR1 SGHTA and CDR2 FQGNSA. This chain's CDR3 is CASSFTGNEQPQHF. The CDR3 coding sequence is TGTGCCAGCAGCTTTACAGGGAACGAACAGCCCCAGCATTTT.

For this clone: Other DNA variants within this sample encode the same CDR3. V and J are TRBV28 and TRBJ1-4; D is unclear. V gave up 3 bases and J gave up 0 bases, with 5 bases separating them. Germline CDR1 and CDR2: MDHEN and SYDVKM. This CDR3 contains 14 residues. The CDR3 DNA sequence: TGTGCCAGCAGTTTGAGCGCAACTAATGAAAAACTGTTTTTT. It translates to CASSLSATNEKLFF. The full variable domain, with the rest looked up from reference TRBV28 and TRBJ1-4, is DVKVTQSSRYLVKRTGEKVFLECVQDMDHENMFWYRQDPGLGLRLIYFSYDVKMKEKGDIPEGYSVSREKKERFSLILESASTNQTSMYLCASSLSATNEKLFFGSGTQLSVL.

The chain is built from TRBV5-1 and TRBJ2-7; the D gene is possibly TRBD2 (5 bases). Trimming left V 4 bases short and J 3 bases short, with 14 bases between. The germline V gene has CDR1 SGHRS and CDR2 YFSETQ. CDR3 length: 14 amino acids. The DNA for the CDR3 is TGCGCCAGCAGCAGGACTGGACTGAACTACGAGCAGTACTTC. Its protein is CASSRTGLNYEQYF.